The T cell receptor beta chain described here comes from a study of blood T cell repertoires in COVID-19. Germline V lookup: CDR1 LGHDT, CDR2 YNNKEL (reference sequence). V was shortened by 4 bases and J by 1 base, with 9 bases between the two germline ends. The CDR3 totals 14 residues. Only in-frame clones appear in the TCRdb table, and some are missing; sequencing was by immunoSEQ multiplex PCR. The profile shows roughly 170,000 clones, 70% to 85% of them singletons. This TCR was recovered from a human donor in a cohort sampled during active COVID-19. The V gene is TRBV3-1 (or the pseudogene TRBV3-2), the J gene TRBJ2-3; weak D call: TRBD1 (6 bases). Material: peripheral blood. CDR3 in amino acids: CASSRDIGTDTQYF. DNA for the CDR3: TGTGCCAGCAGCCGGGACATAGGCACAGATACGCAGTATTTT.